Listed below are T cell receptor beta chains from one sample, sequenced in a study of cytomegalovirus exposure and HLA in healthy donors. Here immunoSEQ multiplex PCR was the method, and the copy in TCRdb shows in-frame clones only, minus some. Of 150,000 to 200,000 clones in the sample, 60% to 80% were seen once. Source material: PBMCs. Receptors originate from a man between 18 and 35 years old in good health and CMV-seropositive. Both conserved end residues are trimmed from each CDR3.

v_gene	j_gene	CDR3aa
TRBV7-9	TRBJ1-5	ASSLDNEADQPQH
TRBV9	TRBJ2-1	ASKAGGGNEQF
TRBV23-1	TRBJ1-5	ASSQAGNQPQH
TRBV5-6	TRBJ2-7	ASSFGTGFYEQY
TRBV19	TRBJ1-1	ASSRTSTEAF
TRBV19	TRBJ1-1	ASSTTIGAGETEAF
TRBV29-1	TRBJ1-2	SVGVEGAYGYT
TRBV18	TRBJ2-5	ASSPPYRDRQETQY
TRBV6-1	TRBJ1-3	ASSEGWGRLENTIY
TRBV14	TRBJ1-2	ASSQGQGRVNT
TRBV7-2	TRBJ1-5	ASSLDRGNQPQH
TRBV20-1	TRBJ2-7	SASTVYEQY
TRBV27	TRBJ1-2	ASTHLGGLGEAEGYT
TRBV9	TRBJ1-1	ASSVESGTGSGAF
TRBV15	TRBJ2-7	ATSRGQVDEQY
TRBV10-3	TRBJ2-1	AINQAGGDEQF
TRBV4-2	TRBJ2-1	ASSHKQDNEQF
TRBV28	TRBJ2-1	ASSTSGGSYNEQF
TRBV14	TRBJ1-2	ASSQGGYGYT
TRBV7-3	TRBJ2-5	ASSLGSGKTQY
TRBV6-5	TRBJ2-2	ASPVDRLSTGELF
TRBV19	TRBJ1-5	ASTGGEQPQH
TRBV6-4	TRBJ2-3	ASSGNQDSNTQY
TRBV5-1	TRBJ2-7	ASSPYRELAYEQY
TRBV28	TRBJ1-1	ASSLMAGGGEAF
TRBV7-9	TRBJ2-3	SSSLEPDTQY
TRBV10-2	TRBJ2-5	ASSGSGYFQETQY
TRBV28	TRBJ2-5	ASSGVGVLQTQY
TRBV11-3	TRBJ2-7	ASSPGQGSDEQY
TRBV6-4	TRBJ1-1	ASSRESHSEAF
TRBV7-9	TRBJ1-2	ASSFPLVTVQDGYT
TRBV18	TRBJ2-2	ASSPPQLVTGELF
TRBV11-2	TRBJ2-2	ASSPLGGTGELF
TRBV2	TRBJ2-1	ASRLAGGPVDEQF
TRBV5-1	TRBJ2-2	ASSHGTANTGELF